These 23 T cell receptor beta chains were all obtained from the same sample, sequenced in a study of blood T cell repertoires in COVID-19 (TCRdb year 2020). Libraries came from the immunoSEQ multiplex PCR assay. The source is immuneACCESS, and TCRdb retained only in-frame sequences with V and J called. Part of the clones is not carried over; for the studies checked, unresolved V genes explain less than half of this, and the remainder is unexplained. A total of some 150,000 clones appear in this sample, about 85% of them only once. 14% of the sample goes to the ten largest clones. Sequenced sample: peripheral blood. The source of these receptors is a woman aged 70-85 years with COVID-19, enrolled during active disease.

Worth noting for this clone: Other DNA sequences from this sample encode an identical CDR3 as well. The V call is TRBV2, the J call TRBJ2-7; 7 bases are shared with TRBD2. V was clipped by 7 bases and J by 7 bases; unmatched bases: 13. The CDR3 sequence is 14 residues long. Germline-derived CDR1 and CDR2 are SNHLY and FYNNEI. This CDR3 is CASTLQREGSEQYF. CDR3 nucleotides: TGTGCCAGCACACTCCAGCGGGAAGGTAGTGAGCAGTACTTC. The full variable domain, with the rest looked up from reference TRBV2 and TRBJ2-7, is EPEVTQTPSHQVTQMGQEVILRCVPISNHLYFYWYRQILGQKVEFLVSFYNNEISEKSEIFDDQFSVERPDGSNFTLKIRSTKLEDSAMYFCASTLQREGSEQYFGPGTRLTVT.

This chain links TRBV27 with TRBJ1-6; D is undetermined. The CDR3 spans 13 residues. Between the trimmed V and J ends, which lost 3 bases and 5 bases, there was a span of 5 bases. Germline loops: CDR1 MNHEY, CDR2 SMNVEV (reference sequence). CDR3 DNA sequence: TGTGCCAGCAGTTTCCGGGATAATTCACCCCTCCACTTT. This encodes CASSFRDNSPLHF.

The chain combines TRBV6-6 with TRBJ2-2; D gene ambiguous. The V gene lost 6 bases and the J gene lost 0 bases, with 8 bases spanning the gap. Germline V gene sequence: CDR1 MNHNY, CDR2 SVGAGI (reference sequence). CDR3 length equals 14 residues. The CDR3 loop is CASRVSANTGELFF. In nucleotides, the CDR3 is TGTGCCAGCAGGGTCAGCGCGAACACCGGGGAGCTGTTTTTT.

The V and J genes are TRBV3-1 (or the pseudogene TRBV3-2) and TRBJ1-4; no clear D. Trimming left V 1 base short and J 0 bases short, with 3 bases between. Germline lookup yields CDR1 LGHDT and CDR2 YNNKEL (reference sequence). CDR3 size: 14 residues. CDR3 protein: CASSQAATNEKLFF. CDR3 sequence (DNA): TGTGCCAGCAGCCAAGCCGCAACTAATGAAAAACTGTTTTTT.

The rearrangement joins TRBV30 to TRBJ1-6, with TRBD1 identical over 7 bases. This CDR3 has 15 residues. CDR1 GTSNPN and CDR2 SVGIG come from the germline V gene (reference sequence). J was trimmed by 5 bases and V by 5 bases; bases with no gene match: 9. DNA for the CDR3: TGTGCCTGGCGACGAACCGGGACAGATAATTCACCCCTCCACTTT. Protein product: CAWRRTGTDNSPLHF. Drawing the rest from reference TRBV30 and TRBJ1-6, the complete variable domain is SQTIHQWPATLVQPVGSPLSLECTVEGTSNPNLYWYRQAAGRGLQLLFYSVGIGQISSEVPQNLSASRPQDRQFILSSKKLLLSDSGFYLCAWRRTGTDNSPLHFGNGTRLTVT.

The gene calls are TRBV10-1 and TRBJ2-7; D gene uncertain. CDR1 is WNHNN, CDR2 SYGVQD, per germline (reference sequence). The CDR3 loop spans 14 amino acids. Deletions cut 10 bases from V and 2 bases from J, with 18 bases between. The CDR3 DNA reads TGCGCCACCCTGCATGCTGGGCCGACCTACGAGCAGTACGTC. It yields the protein CATLHAGPTYEQYV.

This clone was counted only a few times. This chain joins TRBV9 and TRBJ2-5, with 11 bases lining up with TRBD1. Unmatched junction bases numbered 6, after V lost 2 bases and J lost 3 bases. The CDR3 extends over 16 amino acids. Germline assignment: CDR1 SGDLS and CDR2 YYNGEE. The CDR3 loop is CASSVSGTGGEETQYF. The CDR3 DNA reads as TGTGCCAGCAGCGTCTCCGGGACAGGGGGTGAAGAGACCCAGTACTTC.

The chain couples TRBV2 to TRBJ1-1; D not resolved. CDR3 length equals 14 residues. Trimming removed 0 bases from V and 7 bases from J, with 12 bases in between. In germline, CDR1 is SNHLY, CDR2 FYNNEI. This CDR3 is CASSEAPGRDEAFF. The CDR3 DNA reads as TGTGCCAGCAGTGAAGCCCCCGGACGGGATGAAGCTTTCTTT.

J is TRBJ1-6 and V is TRBV3-1 (or the pseudogene TRBV3-2); perhaps TRBD1 as D (6 bases). Looked up from germline, CDR1 is LGHDT and CDR2 is YNNKEL (reference sequence). CDR3 size: 16 residues. With 4 bases removed from V and 7 bases from J, the gap between germline ends came to 17 bases. CDR3 protein: CASSRPTGFGNSPLHF. In DNA, the CDR3 is TGTGCCAGCAGCCGACCCACAGGGTTTGGAAATTCACCCCTCCACTTT.

The V call is TRBV27, the J call TRBJ1-2; possibly TRBD1 for D (6 bases). Trimming took 3 bases from V and 7 from J, leaving 15 bases between them. Per the germline V gene, CDR1 is MNHEY and CDR2 is SMNVEV (reference sequence). This CDR3 spans 14 amino acids. As DNA, the CDR3 is TGTGCCAGCAGTTTGAGGCAGGGGAACGGTGGCTACACCTTC. Its protein is CASSLRQGNGGYTF.

This clone was detected a few times. V is TRBV19 and J is TRBJ1-5, with 8 bases identical to TRBD1. CDR3 size: 15 residues. The trim removed 7 bases at V and 2 bases at J, leaving 7 bases unmatched. CDR1 LNHDA and CDR2 SQIVND come from the germline V gene (reference sequence). CDR3 DNA sequence: TGTGCCAGTAAATCTGACAGGGGCGGCAATCAGCCCCAGCATTTT. It yields the protein CASKSDRGGNQPQHF.

The chain has TRBV4-2 and TRBJ2-1; 11 nucleotides match TRBD2. The germline V gene encodes CDR1 LGHNA and CDR2 YNFKEQ. Trimming at V came to 2 bases and at J to 0 bases, leaving 9 bases not matched to a gene. The CDR3 has 19 residues. The CDR3 loop reads CASSQRIAGGWSSYNEQFF. CDR3 DNA: TGTGCCAGCAGCCAAAGGATAGCGGGAGGGTGGAGCTCCTACAATGAGCAGTTCTTC.

V and J are TRBV5-8 and TRBJ1-5; 7 bases fit TRBD1. This CDR3 is 15 amino acids long. CDR1 SGHTS and CDR2 YDEGEE come from the germline V gene. Trimming at V came to 4 bases and at J to 3 bases, leaving 7 bases not matched to a gene. CDR3: CASSASDRTNQPQHF. The DNA of the CDR3 is TGTGCCAGCAGCGCATCGGACAGGACCAATCAGCCCCAGCATTTT.

This chain connects TRBV6-5 to TRBJ2-3; the D is unclear. The germline gives CDR1 MNHEY, CDR2 SVGAGI. Trimming left V 5 bases short and J 3 bases short, with 12 bases between. The CDR3 totals 14 residues. The CDR3 DNA reads as TGTGCCAGCAGTCGTACCCCAGAAACAGATACGCAGTATTTT. This gives the protein CASSRTPETDTQYF.

The chain combines TRBV28 with TRBJ1-3; 7 bases are shared with TRBD1. Germline loops: CDR1 MDHEN, CDR2 SYDVKM. The V segment lost 5 bases and the J segment 5 bases; nucleotides outside the gene matches: 9. The CDR3 runs to 15 residues. The CDR3 DNA reads as TGTGCCAGCAGTCCCCCGGGACAGCAAAGAAACACCATATATTTT. Translating it yields CASSPPGQQRNTIYF.

This clone showed up just a few times. The genes are TRBV3-1 (or the pseudogene TRBV3-2) and TRBJ2-1; 9 bases are a match to TRBD2. CDR3 length: 16 residues. Trimming removed 4 bases from V and 7 bases from J; junction bases left unmatched: 11. In germline, CDR1 is LGHDT, CDR2 YNNKEL (reference sequence). The CDR3 spells CASSPSFNSGSNEQFF. The CDR3 DNA is TGTGCCAGCAGCCCGTCATTTAATAGCGGGAGTAATGAGCAGTTCTTC.

The genes are TRBV6-5 and TRBJ1-3; 9 nucleotides agree with TRBD1. The ends lost 6 bases at V and 5 bases at J; junction bases unmatched: 5. This CDR3 has 14 amino acids. The germline V gene has CDR1 MNHEY and CDR2 SVGAGI. The CDR3 coding sequence is TGTGCCAGCAGCCGGGGACAGGGAAGAAACACCATATATTTT. It codes for CASSRGQGRNTIYF.

CDR3 DNA sequence: TGTGCCAGCAGCCAAGCCCTAGCGGGAGGGCTGAGCTCCTACAATGAGCAGTTCTTC. Translated, it gives CASSQALAGGLSSYNEQFF. The J gene is TRBJ2-1, the V gene TRBV4-2, with 12 bases identical to TRBD2. Germline V gene sequence: CDR1 LGHNA, CDR2 YNFKEQ. V lost 1 base to trimming and J lost 0 bases; unmatched junction nucleotides: 7. There are 19 residues in the CDR3.

The chain has TRBV6-1 and TRBJ2-1; 7 bases line up with TRBD2. V lost 0 bases, J lost 8 bases, and 1 base stayed unmatched. The V gene's germline CDR1 is MNHNS and CDR2 SASEGT. CDR3 length equals 13 residues. CDR3: CASSEAGRDEQFF. CDR3 nucleotides: TGTGCCAGCAGTGAAGCGGGGAGGGATGAGCAGTTCTTC.

The CDR3, as DNA: TGCGCCAGCGGGGGGGGCACTGAAGCTTTCTTT. The encoded protein is CASGGGTEAFF. V and J are TRBV5-1 and TRBJ1-1, with D perhaps TRBD1 (5 bases). V was clipped by 7 bases and J by 4 bases, with 8 bases between them. The CDR3 runs to 11 residues. CDR1 and CDR2 from the germline V gene are SGHRS and YFSETQ.

This clone was recorded a few times. V is TRBV28 and J is TRBJ1-5; no definite D call. Germline lookup yields CDR1 MDHEN and CDR2 SYDVKM. Trimming stripped 3 bases from V and 5 bases from J, with 11 bases between. This CDR3 has 14 amino acids. CDR3 region: CASSFLNEDQPQHF. The CDR3 region has the DNA TGTGCCAGCAGTTTCTTGAATGAGGATCAGCCCCAGCATTTT.

The CDR3 DNA reads TGTGCCAGCAGCCGCGACTGGACTAACTATGGCTACACCTTC. Its protein product is CASSRDWTNYGYTF. The gene calls are TRBV6-5 and TRBJ1-2; no reliable D call. The CDR3 contains 14 residues. The V end lost 6 bases, the J end lost 0 bases, and 11 bases lay between the germline ends. Germline CDR1 MNHEY, CDR2 SVGAGI.

The gene calls are TRBV4-2 and TRBJ1-1; 9 bases are a match to TRBD1. Trimming at V came to 4 bases and at J to 3 bases, leaving 6 bases not matched to a gene. The CDR3 has 15 residues. CDR1 and CDR2 (germline): LGHNA, YNFKEQ. DNA of the CDR3: TGTGCCAGCAGCCGCGGACAGGGGCCCCACACTGAAGCTTTCTTT. Its protein is CASSRGQGPHTEAFF.